Listed below are T cell receptor beta chains from one sample, sequenced in a study of blood T cell repertoires in COVID-19. This table comes from immunoSEQ multiplex PCR, and its TCRdb copy is limited to in-frame clones, with some not included. The data show about 250,000 clones, 80% to 90% seen once. Source material: PBMCs or T cells enriched from blood (not recorded which). These receptors were collected from a woman aged 18-29 years who had recovered from COVID-19. CDR3s include the opening cysteine and the closing phenylalanine or tryptophan. The order of the fields is J gene, D gene, V gene, clone size, CDR3 protein, CDR3 DNA. D genes are given only for firm matches. Some rows have no size entry. The others give once, few or many, or a class for an expanded clone.

TRBJ1-2,NA,TRBV11-2,NA,CASRSNADLNYGYTF,TGTGCCAGCAGATCAAATGCGGACTTGAACTATGGCTACACCTTC
TRBJ2-1,NA,TRBV11-2,NA,CASSLAQIIHNEQFF,TGTGCCAGCAGCTTAGCACAGATCATCCACAATGAGCAGTTCTTC
TRBJ1-1,TRBD1,TRBV18,NA,CASSVQGSQTEAFF,TGTGCCAGCTCGGTACAGGGGAGTCAGACTGAAGCTTTCTTT
TRBJ1-2,NA,TRBV2,NA,CASSNGLLGYTF,TGTGCCAGCAGTAACGGTTTGCTCGGCTACACCTTC
TRBJ2-5,TRBD2,TRBV5-1,NA,CASSLLGVAGGQETQYF,TGCGCCAGCAGCTTGTTAGGCGTAGCGGGGGGACAAGAGACCCAGTACTTC
TRBJ1-5,NA,TRBV27,NA,CASSLLAGIQPQHF,TGTGCCAGCAGTTTATTAGCCGGGATTCAGCCCCAGCATTTT
TRBJ2-1,NA,TRBV7-9,NA,CASTEAEYNEQFF,TGTGCCAGCACCGAGGCAGAATACAATGAGCAGTTCTTC
TRBJ1-2,NA,TRBV7-2,NA,CASSSDGTSNYGYTF,TGTGCCAGCAGCTCCGATGGGACATCAAACTATGGCTACACCTTC
TRBJ1-2,NA,TRBV5-4,NA,CASSWEIGRGGYGYTF,TGTGCCAGCAGCTGGGAAATTGGTAGGGGTGGCTATGGCTACACCTTC
TRBJ1-1,NA,TRBV27,NA,CASSGALGTEAFF,TGTGCCAGCAGTGGGGCGCTGGGCACTGAAGCTTTCTTT
TRBJ2-5,TRBD2,TRBV19,NA,CATAGTSVFQETQYF,TGTGCCACCGCCGGGACTAGTGTTTTCCAAGAGACCCAGTACTTC
TRBJ1-6,TRBD1,TRBV5-6,NA,CASSLAGTGNSPLHF,TGTGCCAGCAGCTTAGCCGGGACAGGGAATTCACCCCTCCACTTT
TRBJ2-3,NA,TRBV5-1,few,CASSSVGGDTQYF,TGCGCCAGCAGTTCCGTCGGGGGAGATACGCAGTATTTT
TRBJ2-7,NA,TRBV6-1,once,CASSEVGAAYEQYF,TGTGCCAGCAGTGAAGTGGGGGCAGCCTACGAGCAGTACTTC
TRBJ1-1,NA,TRBV19,NA,CASSSFSEAFF,TGTGCCAGTAGTAGCTTTAGTGAAGCTTTCTTT
TRBJ1-2,NA,TRBV9,NA,CASSPRAGEHPYGYTF,TGTGCCAGCAGCCCCAGGGCAGGGGAGCATCCCTATGGCTACACCTTC
TRBJ1-5,NA,TRBV5-1,NA,CASSLGQTSNQPQHF,TGCGCCAGCAGCTTGGGGCAAACTAGCAATCAGCCCCAGCATTTT
TRBJ2-7,TRBD1,TRBV11-2,NA,CASSSVRGRGEQYF,TGTGCCAGCAGCTCAGTCAGGGGGCGCGGGGAGCAGTACTTC
TRBJ1-3,TRBD1,TRBV12-3/TRBV12-4,NA,CASSTTGGYTIYF,TGTGCCAGCAGTACGACAGGGGGCTACACCATATATTTT
TRBJ2-7,TRBD2,TRBV6-5,NA,CASNLAGGSYEQYF,TGTGCCAGCAACCTAGCGGGGGGGAGCTACGAGCAGTACTTC
TRBJ1-2,NA,TRBV27,NA,CASSFSGQYYGYTF,TGTGCCAGCAGTTTCTCAGGACAGTACTATGGCTACACCTTC
TRBJ2-2,TRBD2,TRBV11-2,NA,CASREAPRLAGGTGELFF,TGTGCCAGCAGAGAAGCACCCCGACTAGCGGGGGGCACCGGGGAGCTGTTTTTT
TRBJ1-4,TRBD1,TRBV28,once,CASSRTGGAPEKLFF,TGTGCCAGCAGTCGAACAGGGGGCGCCCCGGAAAAACTGTTTTTT
TRBJ1-2,TRBD1,TRBV6-5,once,CASSYGGQAGGYTF,TGTGCCAGCAGTTACGGGGGACAGGCCGGTGGCTACACCTTC
TRBJ2-1,NA,TRBV2,NA,CASSEGRGPYNEQFF,TGTGCCAGCAGTGAGGGGCGGGGCCCCTACAATGAGCAGTTCTTC
TRBJ1-2,NA,TRBV7-2,NA,CASSSGTPALIF,TGTGCCAGCAGTAGCGGGACCCCTGCCCTCATCTTC
TRBJ2-7,NA,TRBV27,NA,CASRGLGYEQYF,TGTGCCAGTAGGGGTCTGGGCTACGAGCAGTACTTC
TRBJ2-2,NA,TRBV7-2,NA,CASSFRETGELFF,TGTGCCAGCAGCTTTCGAGAAACCGGGGAGCTGTTTTTT
TRBJ2-5,TRBD1,TRBV4-1,once,CASSPLDRGETQYF,TGCGCCAGCAGCCCGTTAGACAGGGGGGAGACCCAGTACTTC
TRBJ1-4,NA,TRBV7-9,NA,CASRTGNEKLFF,TGTGCCAGCAGAACAGGAAATGAAAAACTGTTTTTT
TRBJ1-1,NA,TRBV29-1,NA,CSVAVGPRTEAFF,TGCAGCGTTGCAGTGGGCCCGCGCACTGAAGCTTTCTTT
TRBJ1-4,NA,TRBV28,NA,CASSLPSGHWNEKLFF,TGTGCCAGCAGTTTACCTTCAGGACACTGGAATGAAAAACTGTTTTTT
TRBJ1-2,NA,TRBV27,few,CASSSNRVVGYGYTF,TGTGCCAGCAGCTCCAACAGGGTCGTCGGCTATGGCTACACCTTC
TRBJ1-1,NA,TRBV5-1,NA,CASNSGTAYTEAFF,TGCGCCAGCAATTCGGGGACTGCCTACACTGAAGCTTTCTTT
TRBJ1-1,TRBD1,TRBV6-4,NA,CASSLRGYGTEAFF,TGTGCCAGCAGTCTCAGGGGGTATGGGACTGAAGCTTTCTTT
TRBJ2-1,TRBD2,TRBV2,NA,CASITSGGRSEQFF,TGTGCCAGCATTACTAGCGGGGGGCGGAGTGAGCAGTTCTTC
TRBJ2-6,TRBD1,TRBV7-6,NA,CASSRMKTGFGSGANVLTF,TGTGCCAGCAGCCGAATGAAGACAGGGTTTGGCTCTGGGGCCAACGTCCTGACTTTC
TRBJ1-1,NA,TRBV7-9,NA,CASSPGLLMNTEAFF,TGTGCCAGCAGCCCGGGTCTCCTAATGAACACTGAAGCTTTCTTT
TRBJ1-4,TRBD1,TRBV5-1,NA,CASSLGRGSSTNEKLFF,TGCGCCAGCAGCTTGGGCAGGGGGTCCTCAACTAATGAAAAACTGTTTTTT
TRBJ1-1,NA,TRBV6-2/TRBV6-3,NA,CASSYGQSNTEAFF,TGTGCCAGCAGTTACGGGCAGTCGAACACTGAAGCTTTCTTT
TRBJ2-2,TRBD1,TRBV27,NA,CASSSGQATTGELFF,TGTGCCAGCAGTTCGGGACAGGCCACTACCGGGGAGCTGTTTTTT
TRBJ2-5,NA,TRBV5-1,NA,CASSLQVPSETQYF,TGCGCCAGCAGCTTACAGGTTCCGAGTGAGACCCAGTACTTC
TRBJ1-4,TRBD1,TRBV7-2,NA,CASSSQGAGEKLFF,TGTGCCAGCAGTTCACAGGGGGCCGGTGAAAAACTGTTTTTT
TRBJ1-1,TRBD1,TRBV9,NA,CASSPGTGSDTEAFF,TGTGCCAGCAGCCCCGGGACAGGGAGCGACACTGAAGCTTTCTTT
TRBJ2-7,TRBD2,TRBV7-6,NA,CASSPRGLESSYEQYF,TGTGCCAGCAGCCCGAGGGGACTAGAGAGCTCCTACGAGCAGTACTTC
TRBJ1-1,NA,TRBV5-4,NA,CASSLAKGERVNTEAFF,TGTGCCAGCAGCTTGGCCAAGGGGGAAAGGGTGAACACTGAAGCTTTCTTT
TRBJ2-3,TRBD2,TRBV5-1,NA,CASSLGALAGVSTDTQYF,TGCGCCAGCAGCTTGGGGGCCCTAGCGGGGGTTAGCACAGATACGCAGTATTTT
TRBJ2-7,NA,TRBV7-9,NA,CASSPSVSYEQYF,TGTGCCAGCAGCCCCAGCGTGTCCTACGAGCAGTACTTC
TRBJ2-3,NA,TRBV5-4,NA,CASSLGRRQGTDTQYF,TGTGCCAGCAGCTTGGGCCGCCGACAGGGCACAGATACGCAGTATTTT
TRBJ1-5,TRBD1,TRBV7-9,NA,CASSLGTGGGNQPQHF,TGTGCCAGCAGCTTAGGGACAGGGGGCGGCAATCAGCCCCAGCATTTT
TRBJ2-7,TRBD2,TRBV12-3/TRBV12-4,NA,CASSSGGAGEQYF,TGTGCCAGTTCTAGCGGGGGGGCAGGCGAGCAGTACTTC
TRBJ1-1,TRBD1,TRBV5-1,NA,CASNPWSAGGLNTEAFF,TGCGCCAGCAACCCCTGGTCGGCAGGGGGCTTGAACACTGAAGCTTTCTTT
TRBJ2-5,NA,TRBV6-1,once,CASSEGRQGGRLGTQYF,TGTGCCAGCAGTGAAGGTCGGCAGGGTGGTCGGTTAGGGACCCAGTACTTC
TRBJ1-5,NA,TRBV10-3,NA,CATTGDGNQPQHF,TGTGCCACCACGGGGGACGGCAATCAGCCCCAGCATTTT
TRBJ1-2,NA,TRBV3-1/TRBV3-2,NA,CASSQGRRGTNYGYTF,TGTGCCAGCAGCCAAGGCCGGAGGGGAACTAACTATGGCTACACCTTC